Shown below are 23 T cell receptor beta chains from a single sample sequenced in a study of blood T cell repertoires in COVID-19. Sequencing was performed with immunoSEQ multiplex PCR; in TCRdb, only in-frame clones are kept and a portion is missing. The repertoire includes 350,000 to 450,000 clones, roughly nine tenths of them detected once, and roughly 1.2% sits in the top ten. The specimen sequenced was peripheral blood. The receptors here all came from a man between 40 and 49 years old with acute or convalescent COVID-19.

V is TRBV7-3 and J is TRBJ2-1, with TRBD2 matching 14 bases. Looked up from germline, CDR1 is SGHTA and CDR2 is FQGTGA. The CDR3 is made up of 16 amino acids. Trimming cost V 4 bases and J 6 bases; bases outside gene matches: 5. CDR3 sequence reads: CASSSTSGGAPNEQFF. The CDR3, as DNA: TGTGCCAGCAGCTCGACTAGCGGGGGGGCCCCCAATGAGCAGTTCTTC.

The gene calls are TRBV5-1 and TRBJ2-2; TRBD2 might be the D (6 bases). Germline V CDR1 and CDR2: SGHRS, YFSETQ. V lost 5 bases and J 3 bases, leaving 14 bases between the germline ends. The CDR3 spans 15 residues. DNA of the CDR3: TGCGCCAGCAGGAAGTCGGGAGAGTACACCGGGGAGCTGTTTTTT. It specifies CASRKSGEYTGELFF.

This chain connects TRBV11-2 to TRBJ2-6; 9 positions agree with TRBD1. Germline CDR1 and CDR2: SGHAT and FQNNGV. The CDR3 extends over 18 amino acids. The junction had 10 bases not matched to a gene; V was cut back by 6 bases and J by 1 base. Written as DNA, the CDR3 is TGTGCCAGCAGGGACCCGGGACAGGGCTCTTCTGGGGCCAACGTCCTGACTTTC. This encodes CASRDPGQGSSGANVLTF. The full variable domain, its missing parts supplied by reference TRBV11-2 and TRBJ2-6, is EAGVAQSPRYKIIEKRQSVAFWCNPISGHATLYWYQQILGQGPKLLIQFQNNGVVDDSQLPKDRFSAERLKGVDSTLKIQPAKLEDSAVYLCASRDPGQGSSGANVLTFGAGSRLTVL.

The V and J genes are TRBV30 and TRBJ1-6, with 7 bases aligning to TRBD1. The length of the CDR3 is 14 residues. CDR1 is GTSNPN and CDR2 is SVGIG in the germline V gene (reference sequence). V lost 5 bases, J lost 1 base, and 2 bases stayed unmatched. The chain's CDR3 is CAWGRGSYNSPLHF. As DNA, the CDR3 is TGTGCCTGGGGCAGGGGGTCCTATAATTCACCCCTCCACTTT.

This sequence joins TRBV20-1 and TRBJ2-3; a weak D match, TRBD1 (7 bases). The CDR3 loop spans 16 amino acids. The V end was cut by 3 bases, the J end by 2 bases, with 18 bases between. Germline loops: CDR1 DFQATT, CDR2 SNEGSKA (reference sequence). The CDR3 is CSASTSRGAYTDTQYF. The CDR3, as DNA: TGCAGTGCTAGTACGTCCAGGGGGGCGTACACAGATACGCAGTATTTT.

V usage is TRBV7-9 and J usage is TRBJ2-1, with TRBD2 identical over 12 bases. Trimming cost V 5 bases and J 8 bases; bases outside gene matches: 10. Germline-derived CDR1 and CDR2 are SEHNR and FQNEAQ (reference sequence). The CDR3 sequence is 16 residues long. CDR3 sequence (DNA): TGTGCCAGCAGCCATTCCCTAGCGGGAGGGCCCGATGAGCAGTTCTTC. Residues: CASSHSLAGGPDEQFF.

This chain links TRBV4-3 with TRBJ1-5; D is ambiguous. CDR3 length equals 14 residues. V lost 2 bases to trimming and J lost 4 bases, with 9 bases between them. Germline CDR1 LGHNA, CDR2 YSLEER. CDR3 in amino acids: CASSQTRANQPQHF. CDR3 nucleotide sequence: TGCGCCAGCAGCCAAACGAGGGCAAATCAGCCCCAGCATTTT.

This sequence joins TRBV2 and TRBJ2-2, with 11 bases that match TRBD2. The V gene's germline CDR1 is SNHLY and CDR2 FYNNEI. Germline trimming cut 9 bases from V and 7 bases from J; bases unmatched to any gene: 10. This CDR3 has 15 residues. CDR3 coding DNA: TGTGCCAGTACTAGCGGGAGTAGTCGTGACGGGGAGCTGTTTTTT. Its protein product is CASTSGSSRDGELFF. The entire variable domain, with the rest obtained from reference TRBV2 and TRBJ2-2, is as follows: EPEVTQTPSHQVTQMGQEVILRCVPISNHLYFYWYRQILGQKVEFLVSFYNNEISEKSEIFDDQFSVERPDGSNFTLKIRSTKLEDSAMYFCASTSGSSRDGELFFGEGSRLTVL.

The V call is TRBV7-9, the J call TRBJ2-3; TRBD1 agrees at 10 bases. CDR1 and CDR2 (germline): SEHNR, FQNEAQ (reference sequence). This CDR3 is built from 16 residues. With V trimmed by 6 bases and J by 4 bases, 10 bases remained unmatched. The CDR3 bases are TGTGCCAGCAGTCCCGGGACAGGGGAGGTTTCAGATACGCAGTATTTT. This sequence encodes CASSPGTGEVSDTQYF.

J is TRBJ2-7 and V is TRBV7-3; 7 positions agree with TRBD1. With 4 bases clipped from V and 4 bases from J, the junction kept 10 bases outside the gene matches. Germline CDR1 and CDR2: SGHTA and FQGTGA. CDR3 length: 15 residues. CDR3 sequence: CASSSTGTDMYEQYF. The DNA for the CDR3 is TGTGCCAGCAGCTCAACCGGGACAGACATGTACGAGCAGTACTTC.

Turning to this clone: Other DNA sequences in the same sample also yield this CDR3. CDR3 DNA: TGTGCCAGTAGTAACAGGGACACTGAAGCTTTCTTT. Translation: CASSNRDTEAFF. The rearrangement uses TRBV19 and TRBJ1-1; D perhaps matches TRBD1 (6 bases). V was shortened by 4 bases and J by 3 bases, with 6 bases between the two germline ends. CDR3 length equals 12 residues. In germline, CDR1 is LNHDA, CDR2 SQIVND (reference sequence).

V is TRBV7-6 and J is TRBJ2-3; a weak D match, TRBD2 (6 bases). Germline lookup yields CDR1 SGHVS and CDR2 FNYEAQ. The CDR3 is 15 residues long. V lost 5 bases and J lost 4, with 16 bases in between. The CDR3 region has the DNA TGTGCCAGCAGCCCGCTCCTGGGACTTGCAGATACGCAGTATTTT. Protein: CASSPLLGLADTQYF.

The chain couples TRBV18 to TRBJ2-7; TRBD1 matches at 11 bases. CDR3 length: 15 amino acids. Germline V lookup: CDR1 KGHSH, CDR2 LQKENI. Losses at the gene ends were 6 bases for V and 6 bases for J; bases not matched to a gene: 10. The CDR3 sequence: CASSLLGQGESEQYF. CDR3 nucleotides: TGTGCCAGCTCCCTCCTGGGACAGGGGGAATCCGAGCAGTACTTC.

The chain links TRBV7-6 to TRBJ2-7; TRBD2 might be the D (7 bases). The CDR3 covers 16 residues. The V gene lost 4 bases and the J gene lost 5 bases, with 21 bases spanning the gap. Germline CDR1 SGHVS, CDR2 FNYEAQ. The DNA of the CDR3 is TGTGCCAGCAGCTGGGTGGGAGGGGGACCTCTTAACGAGCAGTACTTC. Translated, it gives CASSWVGGGPLNEQYF. The entire variable domain, with the rest obtained from reference TRBV7-6 and TRBJ2-7, is as follows: GAGVSQSPRYKVTKRGQDVALRCDPISGHVSLYWYRQALGQGPEFLTYFNYEAQQDKSGLPNDRFSAERPEGSISTLTIQRTEQRDSAMYRCASSWVGGGPLNEQYFGPGTRLTVT.

The CDR3 reads CASSHRLAGSNSNYEQYF. The DNA for the CDR3 is TGCGCCAGCAGCCATAGACTAGCGGGGTCCAATAGCAACTACGAGCAGTACTTC. The chain has TRBV4-1 and TRBJ2-7; TRBD2 aligns across 11 bases. The length of the CDR3 is 18 residues. Germline CDR1 MGHRA, CDR2 YSYEKL. The junction had 13 bases not matched to a gene; V was cut back by 3 bases and J by 3 bases.

V and J are TRBV9 and TRBJ2-3; tentatively, D is TRBD1 (5 bases). In germline, CDR1 is SGDLS, CDR2 YYNGEE. There are 15 residues in the CDR3. V gave up 3 bases and J gave up 0 bases, with 11 bases separating them. This CDR3 reads CASSADSASTDTQYF. The CDR3 region has the DNA TGTGCCAGCAGCGCCGACAGCGCTAGCACAGATACGCAGTATTTT.

The V call is TRBV19, the J call TRBJ1-1; weak D call: TRBD1 (5 bases). The CDR3 is 15 amino acids. The ends were cut back, 2 bases at V and 5 bases at J, with 15 bases in the middle. Germline CDR1 LNHDA, CDR2 SQIVND (reference sequence). The CDR3 spells CASSIPWGGRTEAFF. In nucleotides, the CDR3 is TGTGCCAGTAGTATACCCTGGGGGGGACGAACTGAAGCTTTCTTT.

With regard to this clone: Different DNA sequences within this sample yield the same CDR3. The chain is built from TRBV4-1 and TRBJ1-1; D gene unclear. CDR3 size: 14 residues. V lost 2 bases and J lost 1, with 8 bases in between. Germline-derived CDR1 and CDR2 are MGHRA and YSYEKL. DNA for the CDR3: TGCGCCAGCAGCCAACGGGGAGGGAACACTGAAGCTTTCTTT. It yields the protein CASSQRGGNTEAFF.

J is TRBJ1-2 and V is TRBV19, with 9 bases lining up with TRBD1. J was trimmed by 8 bases and V by 8 bases; bases with no gene match: 6. The CDR3 sequence is 12 residues long. Germline V lookup: CDR1 LNHDA, CDR2 SQIVND (reference sequence). The CDR3 sequence is CASRTGVGGYTF. In nucleotides, the CDR3 is TGTGCCAGTCGGACAGGGGTAGGAGGCTACACCTTC.

V gene TRBV7-9 combines with J gene TRBJ2-7; TRBD1 matches at 8 bases. The CDR3 spans 15 residues. Germline CDR1 reads SEHNR; CDR2 reads FQNEAQ (reference sequence). The trim removed 5 bases at V and 3 bases at J, leaving 9 bases unmatched. CDR3 residues: CASSPKGQVNYEQYF. The CDR3 nucleotides are TGTGCCAGCAGCCCAAAGGGACAGGTGAACTACGAGCAGTACTTC.

The V gene is TRBV2, the J gene TRBJ1-4, with a tentative D call TRBD1 (6 bases). Germline V lookup: CDR1 SNHLY, CDR2 FYNNEI. The CDR3 loop spans 14 amino acids. Trimming took 6 bases from V and 3 from J, leaving 11 bases between them. The CDR3 coding sequence is TGTGCCAGCAGCGACAGGCAGCCTAATGAAAAACTGTTTTTT. Translated, it gives CASSDRQPNEKLFF.

The chain joins TRBV10-1 to TRBJ2-3; a possible D gene is TRBD1 (6 bases). The V gene lost 5 bases and the J gene lost 4 bases, with 13 bases spanning the gap. The length of the CDR3 is 14 residues. Per the germline V gene, CDR1 is WNHNN and CDR2 is SYGVQD (reference sequence). CDR3 sequence reads: CASSKNRVPDTQYF. The CDR3 DNA is TGCGCCAGCAGTAAAAACAGGGTTCCAGATACGCAGTATTTT.

This clone was recorded only once. This chain links TRBV5-1 with TRBJ1-2; weak D call: TRBD1 (5 bases). Germline V gene sequence: CDR1 SGHRS, CDR2 YFSETQ. V was clipped by 0 bases and J by 1 base, with 10 bases between them. The CDR3 runs to 15 residues. Here the CDR3 reads CASSLARQINYGYTF. The DNA of the CDR3 is TGCGCCAGCAGCTTGGCCCGACAGATTAACTATGGCTACACCTTC.